The 5 T cell receptor beta chains below all came from one sample that was sequenced in a study of shared clonotypes between healthy human individuals. Only in-frame clones appear in the TCRdb table, and some are missing; sequencing was by immunoSEQ multiplex PCR. In the table there are about 980,000 clones, about 80% of which are singletons. The sample comprised memory CD4+ T cells sorted from blood. Subset given: CD45RA-negative fraction. The receptors were gathered from a man aged 18 to 29 in good health.

The rearrangement uses TRBV10-1 and TRBJ2-7, with D maybe TRBD2 (6 bases). Germline V lookup: CDR1 WNHNN, CDR2 SYGVQD (reference sequence). The V end lost 2 bases, the J end lost 3 bases, and 11 bases lay between the germline ends. The CDR3 length is 14 residues. CDR3 sequence (DNA): TGCGCCAGCAGTGAGCCGGGACTCGGCTACGAGCAGTACTTC. Amino acids: CASSEPGLGYEQYF.

The chain is built from TRBV7-2 and TRBJ2-3; unclear D gene. V shed 3 bases and J shed 0 bases, with 10 bases lying between them. CDR1 is SGHTA and CDR2 is FQGNSA in the germline V gene. The CDR3 is made up of 15 amino acids. The CDR3 sequence: CASSFDGPSTDTQYF. In DNA, the CDR3 is TGTGCCAGCAGCTTCGACGGCCCTAGCACAGATACGCAGTATTTT.

V is TRBV5-1 and J is TRBJ2-2; TRBD1 aligns across 7 bases. This CDR3 has 14 residues. V trimming: 6 bases; J trimming: 6 bases; junction bases outside the gene matches: 8. The germline V gene encodes CDR1 SGHRS and CDR2 YFSETQ. CDR3 DNA: TGCGCCAGCACTGAACAGGGGATGCCCGGGGAGCTGTTTTTT. Translating gives CASTEQGMPGELFF.

V is TRBV2 and J is TRBJ1-1; no clear D. V gave up 1 base and J gave up 5 bases, with 8 bases separating them. The CDR3 loop spans 13 amino acids. In germline, CDR1 is SNHLY, CDR2 FYNNEI. The CDR3 spells CASSEEARTEAFF. The CDR3 coding sequence is TGTGCCAGCAGTGAAGAGGCCAGGACTGAAGCTTTCTTT. The full variable domain, rest sourced from reference TRBV2 and TRBJ1-1, is EPEVTQTPSHQVTQMGQEVILRCVPISNHLYFYWYRQILGQKVEFLVSFYNNEISEKSEIFDDQFSVERPDGSNFTLKIRSTKLEDSAMYFCASSEEARTEAFFGQGTRLTVV.

The chain couples TRBV2 to TRBJ2-2, with 7 bases that match TRBD2. This CDR3 comprises 14 residues. Germline-derived CDR1 and CDR2 are SNHLY and FYNNEI. The junction had 7 bases not matched to a gene; V was cut back by 10 bases and J by 2 bases. The CDR3 sequence: CATSGTINTGELFF. In DNA form, the CDR3 reads TGTGCCACGTCAGGGACTATAAACACCGGGGAGCTGTTTTTT.